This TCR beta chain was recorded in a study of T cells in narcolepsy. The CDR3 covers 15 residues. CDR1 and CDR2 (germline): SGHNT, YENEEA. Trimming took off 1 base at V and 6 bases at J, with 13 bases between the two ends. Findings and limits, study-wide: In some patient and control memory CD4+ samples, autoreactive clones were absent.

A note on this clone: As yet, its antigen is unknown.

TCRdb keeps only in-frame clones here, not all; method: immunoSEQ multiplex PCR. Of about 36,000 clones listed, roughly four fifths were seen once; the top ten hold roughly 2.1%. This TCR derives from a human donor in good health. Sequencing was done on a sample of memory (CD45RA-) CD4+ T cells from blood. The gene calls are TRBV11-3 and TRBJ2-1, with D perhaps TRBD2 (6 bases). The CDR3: CASSLGAGLVNEQFF. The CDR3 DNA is TGTGCCAGCAGCTTAGGGGCGGGATTAGTCAATGAGCAGTTCTTC.